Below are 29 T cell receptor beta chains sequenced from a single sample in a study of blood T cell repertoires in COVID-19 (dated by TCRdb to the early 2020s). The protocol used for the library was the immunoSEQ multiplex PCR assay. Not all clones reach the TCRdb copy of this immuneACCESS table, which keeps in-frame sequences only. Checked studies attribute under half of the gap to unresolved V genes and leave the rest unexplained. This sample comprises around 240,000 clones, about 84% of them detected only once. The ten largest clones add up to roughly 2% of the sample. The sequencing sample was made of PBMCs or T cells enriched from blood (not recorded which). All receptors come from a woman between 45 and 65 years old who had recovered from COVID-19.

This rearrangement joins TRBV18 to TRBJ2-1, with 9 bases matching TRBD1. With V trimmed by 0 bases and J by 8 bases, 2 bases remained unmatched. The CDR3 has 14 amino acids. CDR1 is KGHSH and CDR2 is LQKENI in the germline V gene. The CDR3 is CASSPPRTGDEQFF. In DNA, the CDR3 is TGTGCCAGCTCACCACCGAGGACAGGGGATGAGCAGTTCTTC.

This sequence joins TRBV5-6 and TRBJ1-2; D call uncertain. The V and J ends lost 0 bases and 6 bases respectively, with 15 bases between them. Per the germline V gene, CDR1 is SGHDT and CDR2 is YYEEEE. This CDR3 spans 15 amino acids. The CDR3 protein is CASSLGPAGNNGYTF. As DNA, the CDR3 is TGTGCCAGCAGCTTGGGCCCGGCGGGGAACAATGGCTACACCTTC.

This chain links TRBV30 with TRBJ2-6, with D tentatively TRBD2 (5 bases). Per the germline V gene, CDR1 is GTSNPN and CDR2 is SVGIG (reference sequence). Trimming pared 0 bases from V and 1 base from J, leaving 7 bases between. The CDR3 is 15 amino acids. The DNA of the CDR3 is TGTGCCTGGAGTGTACGAGGGTCTGGGGCCAACGTCCTGACTTTC. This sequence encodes CAWSVRGSGANVLTF.

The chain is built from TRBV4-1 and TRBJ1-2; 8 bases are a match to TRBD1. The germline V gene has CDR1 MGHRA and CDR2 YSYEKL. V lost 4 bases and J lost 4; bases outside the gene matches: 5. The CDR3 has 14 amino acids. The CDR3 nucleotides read TGCGCCAGCAGCCCTGGACAGGGAGTCTATGGCTACACCTTC. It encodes CASSPGQGVYGYTF.

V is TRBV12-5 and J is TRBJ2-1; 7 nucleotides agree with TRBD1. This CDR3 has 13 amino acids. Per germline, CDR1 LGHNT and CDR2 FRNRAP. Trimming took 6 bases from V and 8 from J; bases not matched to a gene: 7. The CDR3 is CASGPGQIHEQFF. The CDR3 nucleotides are TGTGCTAGTGGCCCGGGACAGATACATGAGCAGTTCTTC.

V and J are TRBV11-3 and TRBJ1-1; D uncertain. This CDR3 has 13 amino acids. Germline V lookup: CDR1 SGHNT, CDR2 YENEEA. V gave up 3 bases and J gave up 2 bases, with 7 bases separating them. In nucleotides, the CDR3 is TGTGCCAGCAGCTTGCGGGATAACACTGAAGCTTTCTTT. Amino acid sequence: CASSLRDNTEAFF. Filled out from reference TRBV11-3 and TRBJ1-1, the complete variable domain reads EAGVVQSPRYKIIEKKQPVAFWCNPISGHNTLYWYLQNLGQGPELLIRYENEEAVDDSQLPKDRFSAERLKGVDSTLKIQPAELGDSAVYLCASSLRDNTEAFFGQGTRLTVV.

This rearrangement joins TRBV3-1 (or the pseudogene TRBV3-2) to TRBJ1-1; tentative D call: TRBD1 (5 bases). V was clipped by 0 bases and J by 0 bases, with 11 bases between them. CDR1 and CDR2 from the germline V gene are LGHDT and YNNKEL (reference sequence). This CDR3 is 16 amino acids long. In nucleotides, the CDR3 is TGTGCCAGCAGCCAAGACTGGGGCAGATTGAACACTGAAGCTTTCTTT. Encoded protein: CASSQDWGRLNTEAFF.

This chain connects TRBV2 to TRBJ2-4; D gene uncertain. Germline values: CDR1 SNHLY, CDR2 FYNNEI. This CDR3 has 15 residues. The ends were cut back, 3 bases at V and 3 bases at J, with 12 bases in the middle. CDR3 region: CASSDRNSGKNIQYF. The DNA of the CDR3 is TGTGCCAGCAGTGATAGGAACAGTGGCAAAAACATTCAGTACTTC. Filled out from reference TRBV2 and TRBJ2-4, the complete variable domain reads EPEVTQTPSHQVTQMGQEVILRCVPISNHLYFYWYRQILGQKVEFLVSFYNNEISEKSEIFDDQFSVERPDGSNFTLKIRSTKLEDSAMYFCASSDRNSGKNIQYFGAGTRLSVL.

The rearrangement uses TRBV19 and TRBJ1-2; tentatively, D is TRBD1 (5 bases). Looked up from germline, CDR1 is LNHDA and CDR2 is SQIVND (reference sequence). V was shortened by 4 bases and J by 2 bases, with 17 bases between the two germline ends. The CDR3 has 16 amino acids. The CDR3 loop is CASSNIILTANYGYTF. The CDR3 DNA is TGTGCCAGTAGTAATATTATTTTGACAGCAAACTATGGCTACACCTTC. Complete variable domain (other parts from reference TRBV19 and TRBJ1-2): DGGITQSPKYLFRKEGQNVTLSCEQNLNHDAMYWYRQDPGQGLRLIYYSQIVNDFQKGDIAEGYSVSREKKESFPLTVTSAQKNPTAFYLCASSNIILTANYGYTFGSGTRLTVV.

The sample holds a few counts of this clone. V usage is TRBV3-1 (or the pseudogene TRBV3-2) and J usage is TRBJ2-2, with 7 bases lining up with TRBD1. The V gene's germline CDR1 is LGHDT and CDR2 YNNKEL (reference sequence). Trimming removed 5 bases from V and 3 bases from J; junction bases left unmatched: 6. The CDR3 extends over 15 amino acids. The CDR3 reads CASSRGTAHTGELFF. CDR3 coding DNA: TGTGCCAGCAGCAGAGGGACAGCTCACACCGGGGAGCTGTTTTTT.

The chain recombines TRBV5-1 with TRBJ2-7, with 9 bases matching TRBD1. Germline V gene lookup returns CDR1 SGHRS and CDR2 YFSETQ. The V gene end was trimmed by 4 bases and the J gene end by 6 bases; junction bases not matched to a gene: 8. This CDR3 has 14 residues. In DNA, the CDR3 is TGCGCCAGCAGCGGGACAGGGACCTTCGGCGAGCAGTACTTC. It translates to CASSGTGTFGEQYF.

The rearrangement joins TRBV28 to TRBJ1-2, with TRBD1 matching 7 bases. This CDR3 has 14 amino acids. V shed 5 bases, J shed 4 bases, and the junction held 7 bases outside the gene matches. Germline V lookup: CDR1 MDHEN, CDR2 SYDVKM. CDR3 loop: CASSAYRGTYGYTF. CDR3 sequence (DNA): TGTGCCAGCAGTGCATACAGGGGTACCTATGGCTACACCTTC.

In nucleotides, the CDR3 is TGTGCCAGCAGAGCCCTATACGAGCAGTACTTC. Translating it yields CASRALYEQYF. The chain combines TRBV28 with TRBJ2-7; D unclear. The CDR3 spans 11 residues. The germline V and J ends were trimmed by 6 bases and 4 bases, with 7 bases remaining between them. CDR1 is MDHEN, CDR2 SYDVKM, per germline.

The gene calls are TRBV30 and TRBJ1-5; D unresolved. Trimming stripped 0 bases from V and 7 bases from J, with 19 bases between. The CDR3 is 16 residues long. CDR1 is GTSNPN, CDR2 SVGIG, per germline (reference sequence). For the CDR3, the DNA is TGTGCCTGGAGTGTACCCGAACCCGAGGTTAGACAGCCCCAGCATTTT. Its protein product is CAWSVPEPEVRQPQHF.

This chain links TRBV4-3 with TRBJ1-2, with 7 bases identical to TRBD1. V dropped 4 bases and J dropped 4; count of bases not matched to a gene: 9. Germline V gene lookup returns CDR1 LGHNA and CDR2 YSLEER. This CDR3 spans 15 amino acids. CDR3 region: CASSRALQGSYGYTF. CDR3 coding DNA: TGCGCCAGCAGCCGCGCTTTACAGGGGTCCTATGGCTACACCTTC.

CDR3 residues: CASSPTGISGNTIYF. In nucleotides, the CDR3 is TGCGCCAGCAGCCCCACCGGGATCTCTGGAAACACCATATATTTT. This chain joins TRBV4-3 and TRBJ1-3; no definite D call. CDR3 length equals 15 residues. CDR1 and CDR2 from the germline V gene are LGHNA and YSLEER. The V and J ends lost 4 bases and 0 bases respectively, with 10 bases between them.

CDR3 amino acids: CASSYGRVKSPLHF. The CDR3 region has the DNA TGTGCCAGCAGTTATGGGCGGGTAAAGTCACCCCTCCACTTT. V usage is TRBV6-5 and J usage is TRBJ1-6; D not resolved. The germline V gene has CDR1 MNHEY and CDR2 SVGAGI. The length of the CDR3 is 14 residues. Between the trimmed V and J ends, which lost 3 bases and 10 bases, there was a span of 13 bases.

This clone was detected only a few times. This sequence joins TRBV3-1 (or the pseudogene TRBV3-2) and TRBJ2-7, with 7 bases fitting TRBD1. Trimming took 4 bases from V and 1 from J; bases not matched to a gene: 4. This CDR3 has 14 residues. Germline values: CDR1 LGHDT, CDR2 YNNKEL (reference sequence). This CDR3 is CASSRTGQSYEQYF. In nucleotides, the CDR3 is TGTGCCAGCAGCCGAACGGGACAGTCCTACGAGCAGTACTTC.

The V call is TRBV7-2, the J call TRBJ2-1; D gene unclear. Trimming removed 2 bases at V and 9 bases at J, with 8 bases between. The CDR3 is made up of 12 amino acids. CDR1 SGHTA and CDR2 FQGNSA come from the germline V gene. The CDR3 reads CASSLTVSEQFF. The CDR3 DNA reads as TGTGCCAGCAGCTTAACGGTGAGTGAGCAGTTCTTC.

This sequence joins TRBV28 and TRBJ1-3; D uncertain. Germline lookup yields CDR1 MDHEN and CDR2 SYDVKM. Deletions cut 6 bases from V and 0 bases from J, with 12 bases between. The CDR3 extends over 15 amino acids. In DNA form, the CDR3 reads TGTGCCAGCAGCGCCGACCGGAGCTCTGGAAACACCATATATTTT. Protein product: CASSADRSSGNTIYF.

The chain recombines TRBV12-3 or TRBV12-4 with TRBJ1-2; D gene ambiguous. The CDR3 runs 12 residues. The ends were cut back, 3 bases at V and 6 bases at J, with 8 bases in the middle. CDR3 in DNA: TGTGCCAGCAGTTTGGCCGGGAATGGCTACACCTTC. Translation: CASSLAGNGYTF.

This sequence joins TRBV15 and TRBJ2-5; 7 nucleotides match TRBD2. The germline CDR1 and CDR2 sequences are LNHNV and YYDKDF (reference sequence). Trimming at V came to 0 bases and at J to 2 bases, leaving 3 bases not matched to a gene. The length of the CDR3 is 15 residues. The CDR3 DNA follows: TGTGCCACCAGCAGAGAAGGACTAGGACAAGAGACCCAGTACTTC. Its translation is CATSREGLGQETQYF. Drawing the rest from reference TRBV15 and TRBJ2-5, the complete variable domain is DAMVIQNPRYQVTQFGKPVTLSCSQTLNHNVMYWYQQKSSQAPKLLFHYYDKDFNNEADTPDNFQSRRPNTSFCFLDIRSPGLGDTAMYLCATSREGLGQETQYFGPGTRLLVL.

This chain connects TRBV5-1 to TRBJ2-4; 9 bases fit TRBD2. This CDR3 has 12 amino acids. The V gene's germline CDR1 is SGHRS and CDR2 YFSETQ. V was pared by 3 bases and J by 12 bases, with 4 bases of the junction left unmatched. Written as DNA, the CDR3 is TGCGCCAGCAGCTCAACTAGCGGGCCTCAGTACTTC. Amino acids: CASSSTSGPQYF.

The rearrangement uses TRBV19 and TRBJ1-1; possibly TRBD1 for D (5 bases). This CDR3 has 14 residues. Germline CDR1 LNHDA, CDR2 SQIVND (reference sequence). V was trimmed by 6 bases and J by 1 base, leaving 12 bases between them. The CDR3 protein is CASSKQDGNTEAFF. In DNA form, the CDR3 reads TGTGCCAGTAGCAAACAGGACGGGAACACTGAAGCTTTCTTT.

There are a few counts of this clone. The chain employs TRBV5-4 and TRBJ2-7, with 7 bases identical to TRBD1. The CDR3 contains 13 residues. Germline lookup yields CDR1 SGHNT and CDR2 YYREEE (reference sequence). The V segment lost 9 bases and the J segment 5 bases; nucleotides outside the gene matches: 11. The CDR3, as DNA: TGTGCCACCTCCAAACAGGGGTATAACGAGCAGTACTTC. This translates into CATSKQGYNEQYF.

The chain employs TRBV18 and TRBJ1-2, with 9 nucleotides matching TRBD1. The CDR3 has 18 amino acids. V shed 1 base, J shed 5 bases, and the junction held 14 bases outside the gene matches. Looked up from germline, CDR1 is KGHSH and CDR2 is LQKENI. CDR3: CASSPLGTGPYALYGYTF. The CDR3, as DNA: TGTGCCAGCTCACCACTTGGGACAGGGCCCTACGCCCTATATGGCTACACCTTC.

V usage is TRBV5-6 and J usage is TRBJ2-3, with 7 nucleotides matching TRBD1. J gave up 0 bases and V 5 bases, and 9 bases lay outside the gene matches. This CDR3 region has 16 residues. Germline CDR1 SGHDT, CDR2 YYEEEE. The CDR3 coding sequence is TGTGCCAGCAGTACCCCGGGACAGTCTAGCACAGATACGCAGTATTTT. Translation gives CASSTPGQSSTDTQYF.

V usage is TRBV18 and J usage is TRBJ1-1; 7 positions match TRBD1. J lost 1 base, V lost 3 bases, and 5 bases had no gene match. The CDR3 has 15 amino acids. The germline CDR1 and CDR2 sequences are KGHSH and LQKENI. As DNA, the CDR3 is TGTGCCAGCTCACCCTTCGAGGGGGCGAACACTGAAGCTTTCTTT. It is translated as CASSPFEGANTEAFF.

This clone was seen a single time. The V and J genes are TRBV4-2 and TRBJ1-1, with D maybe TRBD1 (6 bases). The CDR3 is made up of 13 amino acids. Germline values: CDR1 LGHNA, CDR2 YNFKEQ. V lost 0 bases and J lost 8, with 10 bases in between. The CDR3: CASSQETGSEAFF. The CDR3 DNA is TGTGCCAGCAGCCAAGAGACAGGTTCGGAAGCTTTCTTT.